This record concerns one T cell receptor beta chain sequence. Its antigen remains undetermined. In total, more than 500 healthy bone marrow donors made up the cohort. At the time of sampling, every cohort member was nominally healthy, though immune exposures that went unrecorded were likely present. The donor tested CMV seropositive, placing the donor among the 289 seropositive members of the cohort. A peripheral blood sample was provided by each donor, and peripheral blood mononuclear cells were used for TCR beta sequencing. The Qiagen DNeasy Blood Extraction Kit was used to extract genomic DNA from the blood cell samples. The entry originates in a study of cytomegalovirus exposure and HLA in healthy donors (dated by TCRdb to between 2016 and 2019). Study-level background: An earlier analysis of approximately 600 of the donors reported more than 250 Gb of sequence data and some 120 million unique TCR beta sequences from about 179 million T cells. To predict cytomegalovirus infection status, the study brought together high-throughput TCR immunosequencing, statistical association of individual TCRs with disease status, and machine learning. All discovery cohort repertoires had been generated on a single sequencing platform. Because of strong linkage in the cohort, roughly five DR-DQ haplotypes were treated as single units for association and clustering. A separate validation cohort of 90 to 150 different subjects was used in addition to the approximately 700-subject first cohort. In an earlier analysis of around 540 of the donors, high-throughput TCR beta sequencing was used to judge whether each TCR beta V gene segment behaved as functional or pseudogenic. A later genetic analysis used genome-wide SNP genotypes for about 55% of the 666 donors, treating that subset as a discovery cohort. Approximately 300 gigabases of sequencing data and tens of millions of unique TCR sequences made up an early release that covered 500 to 700 HLA-typed donors. Class I and class II HLA loci were covered by the typing at four-digit resolution. In the later analysis, no new phenotypic data were used to find candidate immune exposures; instead, reliance was placed on TCR beta sequences and their occurrence across donors. The study was designed to test whether signatures of past pathogen exposure could be identified by cataloging public T cell receptors. A later analysis re-analyzed previously published TCR beta repertoires from approximately 700 donors and added high-resolution HLA genotyping to study TCR occurrence patterns. Among almost 400 genotyped donors of the cohort, an average of about 240,000 unique TCR beta nucleotide sequences were sequenced per donor, roughly 20% of them non-productive. The number of donors typed differed by locus, with roughly 620-640 for A, B, C, DRB1 and DQB1, more than 500 for DQA1, over 600 for DPA1, and approximately 470 for DPB1. Of the approximately 370 genotyped donors, 81% were placed in the genetic ancestry cluster associated with self-reported Caucasian donors. The T cell repertoires of around 730 subjects were profiled by immunosequencing and related to cytomegalovirus serostatus. Donor age, sex, ethnicity and CMV serostatus were collected together with the repertoire data. Results the study describes overall, beyond this receptor: A later analysis found that HLA-associated TCR beta chains were more clonally expanded and had lower generation probabilities than equally common non-associated chains. V-gene and J-gene trimming of TCR beta chains was associated with a missense DCLRE1C variant in a later genetic analysis, and the association was replicated in an independent cohort. A cluster of highly shared sequence variants was judged likely to represent a technical artifact of the sequencing pipeline. At a false discovery rate of 0.05, a later analysis linked 16,951 TCR beta sequences to specific HLA alleles. Immune exposure information for the cohort was limited to CMV serostatus. In vitro tests confirmed that a few of the cytomegalovirus-associated TCR beta chains recognize cytomegalovirus antigens. Linkage disequilibrium might explain the correlated functional status among segregating V segments, but an unknown experimental factor could not be excluded. When HLA alleles, especially DR and DQ, strongly co-occurred, attributing TCR associations to individual alleles was difficult. A further reported finding was that TCR beta sequences accurately predicted the HLA-A and HLA-B alleles for most subjects in the first cohort. Because some donors lacked HLA typing at each locus, the association tests relied only on the typed subset. In a later analysis, most CMV-associated TCR beta chains were found to appear HLA-restricted, with HLA associations seemingly driven largely by CMV exposure. In a later genetic analysis, fewer N-insertions in productive TCRs were reported among donors in an Asian-associated ancestry cluster than the roughly 640-donor mean. While some public TCRs were present in many individuals, most TCR sequences turned up only very rarely across donors. In both the original and validation cohorts, the classifier was reported to diagnose cytomegalovirus status with high specificity and sensitivity. According to a later analysis, parvovirus B19, influenza, CMV and Epstein-Barr virus appeared linked to several top co-occurrence clusters. A total of roughly 160 TCR beta chains were listed by the study as associated with cytomegalovirus. Only TCR beta chains were sequenced in this cohort, and the absence of alpha or paired-chain data limited detectable features. Because counts were too low, about 15 rarely observed V segments, including chromosome 9 orphons, were left out of the earlier analysis of 500 to 750 of the donors. The presence/absence analyses assumed that sequencing depth was roughly uniform across donors, and that assumption may not be true. The authors suggested that the approach could potentially be extended to other disease states and immunological phenotypes. The 87-base-pair reads could not distinguish some IMGT-functional V segments, including TRBV6-2 and TRBV6-3, so those segments were excluded. A later analysis found that TCR association rates varied across HLA loci, with DRB1 alleles showing the most associated TCRs and HLA-C alleles the fewest. Broadly in line with IMGT annotations, most TCR beta V segments showed up in productive rearrangements about 87% or about 30% of the time in an earlier analysis of around 600 of the donors.

Library preparation was by the immunoSEQ multiplex PCR assay. For the multiplex PCR, a mixture combining 60 forward primers for TCR Vbeta segments and 13 reverse primers for TCR Jbeta segments was used. The CDR3 region of rearranged TCR beta genes was amplified from genomic DNA by a multiplex PCR assay. The Illumina HiSeq System was used to sequence the amplified TCR beta libraries as 87-base-pair reads. On the study's bioinformatics: A later analysis tallied 75 million to 85 million unique TCR beta chains across the 700 or so repertoires, and some 10 million of those chains were shared by two or more donors. Raw reads were error-corrected and collapsed into unique sequences by a nearest-neighbor algorithm in which closely related sequences were merged to remove PCR and sequencing errors. Alignment of CDR3 sequences to IMGT reference sequences was used to assign V, D and J gene segments. For a sequence to be retained, at least a six-nucleotide match to both a V gene segment and a J gene segment was required. A rearrangement was called productive if the CDR3 had no stop codons and remained in frame with V and J, and every other rearrangement was called non-productive. Following IMGT convention, CDR3 was defined as the stretch from the second conserved V-encoded cysteine up to the conserved J-encoded phenylalanine. Sequences without an unambiguous match to a single V gene segment were excluded from the earlier analysis of several hundred of the donors. In an earlier analysis of several hundred of the donors, V segments were called functional above 56.7% productive rearrangements and were called segregating when the between-donor standard deviation exceeded 5%. A statistical classification framework was developed to diagnose cytomegalovirus status using the catalog of TCR beta chain sequences. V and J gene assignment, in a later analysis, came from comparing TCR nucleotide sequences with IMGT/GENE-DB human TR gene sequences. In a later analysis, CDR3 sequences and most-parsimonious VDJ recombination scenarios were assigned using the TCRdist pipeline. In a later analysis, every TCR beta chain was defined by the combination of its CDR3 amino acid sequence and its V-gene family, and reads without a unique V-gene family were dropped. As a way to deal with suspected cross-contamination and a sequencing artifact, a later analysis dropped 500 to 700 nucleotide sequences that were highly shared and had low generation probability. For each public chain, a later analysis derived a clonal expansion index from normalized ranks of inferred template counts within each repertoire. Generation probabilities in a later analysis came from a VDJ recombination model fitted to out-of-frame rearrangements, and those results were checked against IGoR. Hypergeometric tests were used in a later analysis to score TCR-TCR, TCR-HLA and TCR-CMV co-occurrence, with a repertoire-size bias correction applied to the TCR pairs. To estimate false discovery rates, a later analysis permuted the HLA or CMV assignments 20 times. A later analysis grouped co-occurring TCRs with DBSCAN, adding TCRdist sequence similarity when clustering within HLA-allele-positive subsets. For co-occurrence clustering, repertoires with fewer than 30,000 or more than 120,000 public chains were excluded, along with five or six repertoires with anomalous nucleotide sharing. This immuneACCESS table, as held by TCRdb, lists in-frame sequences with V and J called but not all clones. Of the missing ones, under half trace to an unresolved V gene in checked studies; the others have no known cause. V and J calls and clone size are given by that table; D and trimming were obtained from the DNA. The sample table gives roughly 57,000 clones. 9.5% to 15% of the sample comes from the top ten.

There are 19 amino acids in the CDR3, from cysteine to phenylalanine inclusive. CDR3 DNA only is kept here, 57 bases in frame from base 1. Clipping removes 4 bases from V and 4 bases from J, with 13 as the unmatched junction base count. CDR1 and CDR2 (SGHAT, FQNNGV) derive from the germline V gene. The sequence derives from a woman between 25 and 40 years old in good health and CMV-seropositive. Recombination linked TRBV11-2 to TRBJ2-2; TRBD2 lines up with 12 middle nucleotides. The sample was PBMCs. The CDR3 protein: CASSSARSSGGGLTGELFF. The DNA reads as follows: TGTGCCAGCAGCTCGGCACGTTCTAGCGGGGGGGGACTCACCGGGGAGCTGTTTTTT.